This T cell receptor (beta chain) came from a study of T-cell memory formation after mild COVID-19. Whole-study findings and limits: The appearance of some responding clones in pre-infection memory suggested that cross-reactive memory joined.

One entry per CDR3 protein, called by TCRdb with MiXCR from the 5' RACE reads. This sample has 500,000 to 600,000 distinct CDR3 sequences, with roughly 18% found just once. This clonotype was picked up a small number of times. The target antigen is unknown. With 0 bases removed from V and 3 bases from J, the gap between germline ends came to 8 bases. Germline values: CDR1 ENHRY, CDR2 SYGVKD. This CDR3 is built from 14 residues. The clonotype comes from an adult woman who had mild COVID-19 (a few samples of this study predate the infection). Cell type and time point are not known. Source material: PBMCs or a T cell subset sorted from them (not recorded which). The chain recombines TRBV10-3 with TRBJ2-5, with D uncertain. Here the CDR3 DNA reads TGTGCCATCAGTGAGTCAACAGCTAAAGAGACCCAGTACTTC. It yields the protein CAISESTAKETQYF.